Below, one TCR beta chain is given with its context. This sample was included in a study of blood T cell repertoires in COVID-19. Study background: The study drew acute and convalescent COVID-19 samples from the United States, Italy and Spain.

The authors' processing: Nucleated cell counts were estimated from reference gene primer amplification. Produced via immunoSEQ multiplex PCR; TCRdb's table is partial and in-frame only. The D gene and trimming were derived from the DNA, and the V and J assignments and clone size from that table. This table has hundreds of thousands of clones, roughly 80% appearing once. Germline V gene data show CDR1 as SNHLY and CDR2 as FYNNEI. V was clipped by 1 base and J by 5 bases, with 5 bases between them. The CDR3 is 12 residues long. The material sequenced was peripheral blood. The sequence derives from a woman between 45 and 60 years old with active or convalescent COVID-19. The gene calls are TRBV2 and TRBJ2-5, with D hard to call. The CDR3 loop reads CASSEVVETQYF. CDR3 coding DNA: TGTGCCAGCAGTGAAGTAGTCGAGACCCAGTACTTC. The full variable domain, its missing parts supplied by reference TRBV2 and TRBJ2-5, is EPEVTQTPSHQVTQMGQEVILRCVPISNHLYFYWYRQILGQKVEFLVSFYNNEISEKSEIFDDQFSVERPDGSNFTLKIRSTKLEDSAMYFCASSEVVETQYFGPGTRLLVL.